Each of the 20 T cell receptor beta chains below was sequenced from the same sample in a study of cytomegalovirus exposure and HLA in healthy donors. The PCR contained 60 Vbeta and 13 Jbeta primers. Assay: immunoSEQ multiplex PCR; the TCRdb copy retains only in-frame clones and omits some. The sample shows 100,000 to 150,000 clones, 75% to 85% of them seen only once. Sequencing was carried out using PBMCs. The receptors here all came from a woman aged 50 to 60 in good health and CMV-seropositive.

This rearrangement joins TRBV30 to TRBJ1-2; 11 positions match TRBD1. The junction had 8 bases not matched to a gene; V was cut back by 4 bases and J by 7 bases. The CDR3 totals 14 residues. Germline V lookup: CDR1 GTSNPN, CDR2 SVGIG (reference sequence). The CDR3 DNA reads TGTGCCTGGACCCCGGGACAGGGGGTTGGTGGCTACACCTTC. Translation: CAWTPGQGVGGYTF.

The V and J genes are TRBV6-1 and TRBJ2-3; D is undetermined. The CDR3 totals 18 residues. The V end lost 1 base, the J end lost 2 bases, and 19 bases lay between the germline ends. Germline V gene sequence: CDR1 MNHNS, CDR2 SASEGT. Written as DNA, the CDR3 is TGTGCCAGCAGTGAAGTCGTGACCCAGACAACGTTCACAGATACGCAGTATTTT. Translated: CASSEVVTQTTFTDTQYF.

This clone was counted only a few times. The CDR3 spells CASSETDRVYGYTF. In nucleotides, the CDR3 is TGCGCCAGCAGTGAGACCGACAGGGTCTATGGCTACACCTTC. This chain joins TRBV10-2 and TRBJ1-2; 7 bases map to TRBD1. This CDR3 comprises 14 residues. Germline loops: CDR1 WSHSY, CDR2 SAAADI. J gave up 4 bases and V 2 bases, and 4 bases lay outside the gene matches.

This rearrangement joins TRBV10-3 to TRBJ1-1; no firm D call. The V gene's germline CDR1 is ENHRY and CDR2 SYGVKD. V was clipped by 6 bases and J by 2 bases, with 13 bases between them. The CDR3 is made up of 14 amino acids. The DNA for the CDR3 is TGTGCCATCAGGGCGGGAGATACTAACACTGAAGCTTTCTTT. This translates into CAIRAGDTNTEAFF.

The genes are TRBV7-9 and TRBJ2-5; possibly TRBD2 for D (6 bases). Between the trimmed V and J ends, which lost 5 bases and 5 bases, there was a span of 21 bases. The CDR3 is made up of 16 amino acids. Germline lookup yields CDR1 SEHNR and CDR2 FQNEAQ (reference sequence). The CDR3: CASSPRGGNDWETQYF. CDR3 DNA: TGTGCCAGCAGCCCAAGGGGCGGGAACGATTGGGAGACCCAGTACTTC.

This clone has a single count. V is TRBV6-6 and J is TRBJ1-1; D may be TRBD1 (6 bases). Germline CDR1 reads MNHNY; CDR2 reads SVGAGI (reference sequence). The V end was cut by 6 bases, the J end by 1 base, with 12 bases between. The CDR3 contains 14 residues. Here the CDR3 DNA reads TGTGCCAGCAGCCCTCAGGGACAGAACACTGAAGCTTTCTTT. Translating gives CASSPQGQNTEAFF.

The chain's CDR3 is CASSQDNWQGANTGELFF. In DNA, the CDR3 is TGCGCCAGCAGCCAAGATAATTGGCAGGGGGCGAACACCGGGGAGCTGTTTTTT. The V and J genes are TRBV4-3 and TRBJ2-2; TRBD1 matches at 7 bases. V dropped 0 bases and J dropped 0; count of bases not matched to a gene: 7. CDR1 and CDR2 from the germline V gene are LGHNA and YSLEER. The CDR3 totals 18 residues.

The genes are TRBV9 and TRBJ1-2; D is possibly TRBD1 (5 bases). This CDR3 is built from 13 residues. V was trimmed by 4 bases and J by 1 base, leaving 8 bases between them. Germline-derived CDR1 and CDR2 are SGDLS and YYNGEE. In nucleotides, the CDR3 is TGTGCCAGCAGCAAAGACAGTAACTATGGCTACACCTTC. Residues: CASSKDSNYGYTF.

This clone was detected only a few times. This chain links TRBV5-6 with TRBJ1-2; TRBD1 matches 11 bases. CDR3 length: 16 amino acids. Per germline, CDR1 SGHDT and CDR2 YYEEEE. J lost 4 bases, V lost 4 bases, and 9 bases had no gene match. CDR3 region: CASSPGQGAWSYGYTF. The CDR3 coding sequence is TGTGCCAGCAGCCCAGGACAGGGGGCTTGGAGCTATGGCTACACCTTC.

The gene calls are TRBV19 and TRBJ1-1; 7 bases line up with TRBD1. This CDR3 contains 15 residues. V trimming: 4 bases; J trimming: 0 bases; junction bases outside the gene matches: 5. Germline V lookup: CDR1 LNHDA, CDR2 SQIVND (reference sequence). CDR3: CASSKDRAMNTEAFF. The DNA for the CDR3 is TGTGCCAGTAGTAAAGACAGGGCAATGAACACTGAAGCTTTCTTT.

The rearrangement uses TRBV7-3 and TRBJ2-7, with TRBD2 matching over 9 bases. The V segment lost 4 bases and the J segment 4 bases; nucleotides outside the gene matches: 5. The length of the CDR3 is 14 residues. CDR1 is SGHTA and CDR2 is FQGTGA in the germline V gene. The CDR3 loop reads CASSSAGGPYEQYF. For the CDR3, the DNA is TGTGCCAGCAGCTCCGCGGGAGGGCCTTACGAGCAGTACTTC.

The chain recombines TRBV27 with TRBJ1-5; perhaps TRBD1 as D (5 bases). V lost 5 bases and J 0 bases, leaving 17 bases between the germline ends. Germline-derived CDR1 and CDR2 are MNHEY and SMNVEV (reference sequence). The CDR3 has 17 residues. Here the CDR3 DNA reads TGTGCCAGCAGTCCCCCGGGGCTGGGAGGTAGCAATCAGCCCCAGCATTTT. It translates to CASSPPGLGGSNQPQHF.

Details on this clone: The germline gene is not matched at one end of the junction; a read error may be the cause. This chain connects TRBV11-2 to TRBJ1-2, with D perhaps matching TRBD1 (6 bases). CDR1 and CDR2 (germline): SGHAT, FQNNGV. The CDR3 runs to 12 residues. The chain's CDR3 is CASSLDGRRDMF. The DNA of the CDR3 is TGTGCCAGCAGCTTAGACGGGCGCAGGGACATGTTC.

The V call is TRBV29-1, the J call TRBJ1-2; a possible D gene is TRBD1 (5 bases). V lost 7 bases and J 4 bases, leaving 16 bases between the germline ends. CDR1 is SQVTM and CDR2 is ANQGSEA in the germline V gene. This CDR3 is 13 amino acids long. The CDR3 region is CSAQSFGGYGYTF. In DNA form, the CDR3 reads TGCAGCGCTCAAAGCTTCGGGGGCTATGGCTACACCTTC. Based on the CDR3 plus reference TRBV29-1 and TRBJ1-2, the full variable domain is SAVISQKPSRDICQRGTSLTIQCQVDSQVTMMFWYRQQPGQSLTLIATANQGSEATYESGFVIDKFPISRPNLTFSTLTVSNMSPEDSSIYLCSAQSFGGYGYTFGSGTRLTVV.

The chain recombines TRBV6-1 with TRBJ2-5; 10 bases fit TRBD2. The V gene end was trimmed by 2 bases and the J gene end by 2 bases; junction bases not matched to a gene: 5. In germline, CDR1 is MNHNS, CDR2 SASEGT. The CDR3 runs to 16 residues. The CDR3 loop is CASSESLLAGQETQYF. The CDR3 DNA follows: TGTGCCAGCAGTGAAAGCCTACTAGCGGGACAAGAGACCCAGTACTTC.

The chain links TRBV5-1 to TRBJ2-5; TRBD1 aligns across 8 bases. The CDR3 is 16 amino acids. V was clipped by 0 bases and J by 2 bases; unmatched bases: 6. Germline assignment: CDR1 SGHRS and CDR2 YFSETQ. The CDR3 DNA follows: TGCGCCAGCAGCTTGGGGACAGGGTCTATACAAGAGACCCAGTACTTC. Translating it yields CASSLGTGSIQETQYF.

The chain is built from TRBV15 and TRBJ2-3, with D possibly TRBD1 on 5 matching bases. This CDR3 has 12 residues. Germline V gene data show CDR1 as LNHNV and CDR2 as YYDKDF (reference sequence). With 3 bases removed from V and 5 bases from J, the gap between germline ends came to 6 bases. CDR3 amino acids: CATSRTVDTQYF. CDR3 DNA sequence: TGTGCCACCAGCAGGACAGTAGATACGCAGTATTTT.

This clone was seen ten or more times. The chain couples TRBV6-5 to TRBJ2-7, with 10 bases lining up with TRBD1. V shed 8 bases, J shed 3 bases, and the junction held 7 bases outside the gene matches. The germline V gene encodes CDR1 MNHEY and CDR2 SVGAGI. This CDR3 is 14 amino acids long. DNA of the CDR3: TGTGCCAGCCAACGGGACAGGGGCGACTACGAGCAGTACTTC. This encodes CASQRDRGDYEQYF.

This chain connects TRBV7-2 to TRBJ2-5, with 7 bases aligning to TRBD1. V shed 5 bases, J shed 5 bases, and the junction held 5 bases outside the gene matches. Germline values: CDR1 SGHTA, CDR2 FQGNSA. The CDR3 has 13 amino acids. The CDR3 DNA follows: TGTGCCAGCAGCACCCGACAGGGTGAGACCCAGTACTTC. It codes for CASSTRQGETQYF.

In nucleotides, the CDR3 is TGTGCCAGCAGCTTGGGGCGGGAGGGGGGGGAGTTCTTC. It specifies CASSLGREGGEFF. The chain couples TRBV5-6 to TRBJ2-1, with 9 bases aligning to TRBD2. The CDR3 runs 13 residues. The J segment lost 14 bases and the V segment lost 0 bases, leaving 6 bases of the junction unmatched. Looked up from germline, CDR1 is SGHDT and CDR2 is YYEEEE.